This T cell receptor beta chain was captured in a study of shared clonotypes between healthy human individuals. Measured with immunoSEQ multiplex PCR; TCRdb has only the in-frame clones, and not every one. The sample has 1 million to 1.2 million clones; roughly 80% are singletons. Trimming removed 7 bases at V and 0 bases at J, with 10 bases between. This CDR3 has 14 amino acids. The germline V gene encodes CDR1 MNHNS and CDR2 SASEGT. The specimen sequenced was memory CD4+ T cells from PBMCs. The subset was: CD45RA-negative fraction. The TCR comes from a man aged 18 to 30 in good health. Some clones in this sample may be carry-over from other donors' samples. J is TRBJ1-3 and V is TRBV6-1; D is ambiguous. The CDR3 protein is CASIFPLSGNTIYF. In DNA, the CDR3 is TGTGCCAGCATTTTCCCCCTCTCTGGAAACACCATATATTTT.